The 30 T cell receptor beta chains below come from one sample, sequenced in a study of cytomegalovirus exposure and HLA in healthy donors listed by TCRdb under 2017. The method behind the library was the immunoSEQ multiplex PCR assay. The multiplex PCR relied on a mix of 60 forward primers for TCR Vbeta segments and 13 reverse primers for TCR Jbeta segments. TCRdb obtained this table from immuneACCESS and retained in-frame rearrangements with V and J assigned. These tables miss some clones; where compared with another copy, unresolved V genes account for less than half of the shortfall, and the remainder is unexplained. In this sample the table shows more than 200,000 clones, 60% to 80% of which occur a single time. The top ten clones comprise 1.5% to 2% of the sample. Source material: PBMCs. These receptors all stem from a man aged 18 to 30 in good health and CMV-seronegative.

In this sample, this clone turned up a few times. The chain combines TRBV5-5 with TRBJ1-1; 8 nucleotides agree with TRBD1. The junction had 9 bases not matched to a gene; V was cut back by 3 bases and J by 5 bases. The germline V gene encodes CDR1 SGHKS and CDR2 YYEKEE (reference sequence). The CDR3 loop spans 15 amino acids. The CDR3 is CASSSPSTGVTEAFF. The CDR3 nucleotides read TGTGCCAGCAGCTCTCCGTCGACAGGGGTGACTGAAGCTTTCTTT.

This sequence joins TRBV28 and TRBJ2-3; D possibly corresponds to TRBD2 (5 bases). Germline V gene data show CDR1 as MDHEN and CDR2 as SYDVKM. This CDR3 region has 13 residues. V was trimmed by 6 bases and J by 6 bases, leaving 13 bases between them. DNA for the CDR3: TGTGCCAGCAGCCTGACGGACTCGGATACGCAGTATTTT. The encoded protein is CASSLTDSDTQYF.

This chain connects TRBV11-2 to TRBJ1-2; possibly TRBD1 for D (5 bases). This CDR3 is 14 amino acids long. CDR1 is SGHAT and CDR2 is FQNNGV in the germline V gene. The V and J ends lost 0 bases and 2 bases respectively, with 7 bases between them. CDR3 sequence (DNA): TGTGCCAGCAGCTTAGATTCAGGGAACTATGGCTACACCTTC. Translated, it gives CASSLDSGNYGYTF. Variable domain in full (rest from reference TRBV11-2 and TRBJ1-2): EAGVAQSPRYKIIEKRQSVAFWCNPISGHATLYWYQQILGQGPKLLIQFQNNGVVDDSQLPKDRFSAERLKGVDSTLKIQPAKLEDSAVYLCASSLDSGNYGYTFGSGTRLTVV.

The gene calls are TRBV6-5 and TRBJ1-6; D ambiguous. V lost 5 bases to trimming and J lost 8 bases, with 16 bases between them. Germline CDR1 and CDR2: MNHEY and SVGAGI. CDR3 length equals 15 residues. The CDR3 loop reads CASSPSHGGDSPLHF. As DNA, the CDR3 is TGTGCCAGCAGTCCTAGTCACGGTGGAGATTCACCCCTCCACTTT.

This chain joins TRBV7-9 and TRBJ1-2; 7 nucleotides match TRBD1. Per germline, CDR1 SEHNR and CDR2 FQNEAQ (reference sequence). The junction had 3 bases not matched to a gene; V was cut back by 3 bases and J by 2 bases. This CDR3 is built from 14 residues. The CDR3 DNA follows: TGTGCCAGCAGCTTCGGGACAGCGAACTATGGCTACACCTTC. Protein: CASSFGTANYGYTF.

V gene TRBV30 combines with J gene TRBJ1-1; a weak D match, TRBD1 (6 bases). Germline lookup yields CDR1 GTSNPN and CDR2 SVGIG (reference sequence). Between the trimmed V and J ends, which lost 4 bases and 4 bases, there was a span of 22 bases. This CDR3 has 16 amino acids. The CDR3 region has the DNA TGTGCCTGGAAAGAGGCGCGGGGGGCGAAGCTCACTGAAGCTTTCTTT. As protein: CAWKEARGAKLTEAFF. The variable domain in full, completed from reference TRBV30 and TRBJ1-1, reads SQTIHQWPATLVQPVGSPLSLECTVEGTSNPNLYWYRQAAGRGLQLLFYSVGIGQISSEVPQNLSASRPQDRQFILSSKKLLLSDSGFYLCAWKEARGAKLTEAFFGQGTRLTVV.

A word on this clone: Distinct nucleotide sequences in the sample also encode this CDR3. The J gene is TRBJ1-5, the V gene TRBV5-1, with 7 nucleotides matching TRBD1. This CDR3 spans 14 amino acids. V gave up 0 bases and J gave up 7 bases; unmatched junction bases: 4. Germline V gene lookup returns CDR1 SGHRS and CDR2 YFSETQ. CDR3 residues: CASSLGQGDQPQHF. The CDR3 nucleotides read TGCGCCAGCAGCTTGGGGCAGGGGGACCAGCCCCAGCATTTT.

This chain joins TRBV6-1 and TRBJ1-1; no firm D call. V was trimmed by 11 bases and J by 0 bases, leaving 13 bases between them. Germline V gives CDR1 MNHNS, CDR2 SASEGT. This CDR3 is built from 13 residues. The CDR3 coding sequence is TGTGCCGGGCAGATCAGCCTGAACACTGAAGCTTTCTTT. Its translation is CAGQISLNTEAFF.

The gene calls are TRBV19 and TRBJ2-7, with 9 bases aligning to TRBD1. CDR1 is LNHDA and CDR2 is SQIVND in the germline V gene (reference sequence). The CDR3 consists of 15 residues. With 7 bases clipped from V and 5 bases from J, the junction kept 12 bases outside the gene matches. This chain's CDR3 is CASTDPGQGLDEQYF. CDR3 DNA sequence: TGTGCCAGTACCGATCCGGGACAGGGATTAGACGAGCAGTACTTC. Variable domain in full (rest from reference TRBV19 and TRBJ2-7): DGGITQSPKYLFRKEGQNVTLSCEQNLNHDAMYWYRQDPGQGLRLIYYSQIVNDFQKGDIAEGYSVSREKKESFPLTVTSAQKNPTAFYLCASTDPGQGLDEQYFGPGTRLTVT.

This chain uses TRBV7-8 with TRBJ1-6; D remains unclear. The CDR3 loop spans 12 amino acids. V dropped 1 base and J dropped 9 bases, with 4 bases sitting between them. Germline V gene lookup returns CDR1 SGHVS and CDR2 FQNEAQ. The CDR3 loop reads CASSLGRSPLHF. CDR3 in DNA: TGTGCCAGCAGCTTAGGTCGTTCACCCCTCCACTTT.

CDR3 amino acids: CASSQVMGGYNSPLHF. The CDR3 nucleotides are TGTGCCAGCAGCCAAGTCATGGGGGGCTATAATTCACCCCTCCACTTT. The gene calls are TRBV14 and TRBJ1-6; a weak D match, TRBD1 (5 bases). The CDR3 totals 16 residues. V was cut by 1 base and J by 3 bases, with 10 bases left in between. CDR1 is SGHDN and CDR2 is FVKESK in the germline V gene. The complete variable domain, with remaining parts taken from reference TRBV14 and TRBJ1-6, reads EAGVTQFPSHSVIEKGQTVTLRCDPISGHDNLYWYRRVMGKEIKFLLHFVKESKQDESGMPNNRFLAERTGGTYSTLKVQPAELEDSGVYFCASSQVMGGYNSPLHFGNGTRLTVT.

This clone has more than one count but fewer than ten. This chain links TRBV10-1 with TRBJ1-1; TRBD1 aligns across 7 bases. Trimming removed 6 bases from V and 3 bases from J; junction bases left unmatched: 7. CDR1 and CDR2 (germline): WNHNN, SYGVQD (reference sequence). The CDR3 covers 14 residues. CDR3 protein: CASRPRGLDTEAFF. In DNA form, the CDR3 reads TGCGCCAGCAGGCCAAGGGGGCTTGACACTGAAGCTTTCTTT.

The genes are TRBV27 and TRBJ2-6, with TRBD2 identical over 13 bases. The junction had 9 bases not matched to a gene; V was cut back by 5 bases and J by 2 bases. The CDR3 extends over 19 amino acids. CDR1 is MNHEY and CDR2 is SMNVEV in the germline V gene (reference sequence). The CDR3: CASSLRWGLAGPGANVLTF. CDR3 DNA: TGTGCCAGCAGTCTGCGGTGGGGACTAGCGGGACCTGGGGCCAACGTCCTGACTTTC.

The rearrangement uses TRBV30 and TRBJ1-2, with D possibly being TRBD1 (6 bases). V lost 3 bases and J lost 4, with 15 bases in between. CDR3 length: 14 amino acids. The V gene's germline CDR1 is GTSNPN and CDR2 SVGIG (reference sequence). CDR3 loop: CAWSRTAQVYGYTF. In DNA, the CDR3 is TGTGCCTGGAGCAGGACAGCCCAAGTCTATGGCTACACCTTC.

Notes on this clone: This specimen includes other DNA sequences encoding the same CDR3. The chain uses TRBV30 and TRBJ1-6; D perhaps matches TRBD1 (5 bases). V was clipped by 2 bases and J by 7 bases, with 12 bases between them. Germline loops: CDR1 GTSNPN, CDR2 SVGIG (reference sequence). This CDR3 contains 14 residues. The CDR3 sequence: CAWSRPGGNSPLHF. CDR3 in DNA: TGTGCCTGGAGTAGGCCCGGGGGGAATTCACCCCTCCACTTT.

The CDR3 DNA follows: TGTGCCAGCGTTAAACAGGGTATTTCTGAAGCTTTCTTT. This gives the protein CASVKQGISEAFF. The chain couples TRBV19 to TRBJ1-1; a possible D gene is TRBD1 (6 bases). The CDR3 totals 13 residues. The V end lost 9 bases, the J end lost 6 bases, and 17 bases lay between the germline ends. CDR1 is LNHDA and CDR2 is SQIVND in the germline V gene (reference sequence).

J is TRBJ1-2 and V is TRBV29-1, with D uncertain. Germline V gene sequence: CDR1 SQVTM, CDR2 ANQGSEA. This CDR3 comprises 10 residues. With 3 bases removed from V and 8 bases from J, the gap between germline ends came to 7 bases. DNA of the CDR3: TGCAGCGTTGAGGAGGGCGGCTACACCTTC. Translating gives CSVEEGGYTF.

The chain couples TRBV5-5 to TRBJ2-5; D remains unclear. Gene TRBJ2-7 matches the end of the DNA better, so the J call may be wrong. The CDR3 sequence is 10 residues long. Germline CDR1 is SGHKS and CDR2 is YYEKEE (reference sequence). This CDR3 reads CASSLVEQYF. CDR3 nucleotide sequence: TGTGCCAGCAGCTTGGTCGAGCAGTACTTC.

Details on this clone: The junction and the germline gene differ at one end; a read error may be behind it. The genes are TRBV13 and TRBJ1-3; TRBD1 matches at 7 bases. Germline V gene lookup returns CDR1 PRHDT and CDR2 FYEKMQ (reference sequence). This CDR3 region has 15 residues. The CDR3 region is CASSLVGQENFGSIF. DNA for the CDR3: TGTGCCAGCAGCTTAGTTGGACAGGAAAACTTCGGGTCGATTTTT.

This chain connects TRBV5-1 to TRBJ1-1, with D maybe TRBD1 (5 bases). Germline-derived CDR1 and CDR2 are SGHRS and YFSETQ. V was clipped by 5 bases and J by 3 bases, with 11 bases between them. The CDR3 loop spans 13 amino acids. The CDR3 nucleotides are TGCGCCAGCAGACCGTGGGGGGACACTGAAGCTTTCTTT. Amino acids: CASRPWGDTEAFF.

Remarks on this clone: An end of the junction differs from the germline gene, which may be a read error. This sequence joins TRBV7-9 and TRBJ2-1; 13 nucleotides align to TRBD2. Germline CDR1 and CDR2: SEHNR and FQNEAQ (reference sequence). This CDR3 is built from 18 residues. CDR3: CSSSLGDRLAGGYNEQFF. CDR3 coding DNA: TGTTCCAGCAGCTTAGGGGACCGACTAGCGGGGGGATACAATGAGCAGTTCTTC.

The chain couples TRBV2 to TRBJ1-4; D ambiguous. Between the trimmed V and J ends, which lost 8 bases and 8 bases, there was a span of 18 bases. CDR3 length: 14 amino acids. From germline, CDR1 is SNHLY and CDR2 FYNNEI. The CDR3 DNA reads as TGTGCCAGCCTTACGGGGAGCGGCAACGAAAAACTGTTTTTT. Translating gives CASLTGSGNEKLFF.

CDR3 loop: CASSSLGLAGETQYF. The DNA of the CDR3 is TGTGCCAGCAGTTCCCTTGGACTAGCGGGAGAGACCCAGTACTTC. The rearrangement links TRBV28 to TRBJ2-5; 11 bases are shared with TRBD2. The germline gives CDR1 MDHEN, CDR2 SYDVKM. V shed 4 bases, J shed 4 bases, and the junction held 5 bases outside the gene matches. This CDR3 is built from 15 residues. Variable domain in full (rest from reference TRBV28 and TRBJ2-5): DVKVTQSSRYLVKRTGEKVFLECVQDMDHENMFWYRQDPGLGLRLIYFSYDVKMKEKGDIPEGYSVSREKKERFSLILESASTNQTSMYLCASSSLGLAGETQYFGPGTRLLVL.

This chain joins TRBV6-5 and TRBJ2-7; TRBD1 is a possible D gene (6 bases). The CDR3 extends over 13 amino acids. Trimming removed 2 bases from V and 6 bases from J, with 11 bases in between. CDR1 is MNHEY and CDR2 is SVGAGI in the germline V gene. The CDR3 nucleotides read TGTGCCAGCAGTTACGGGGACATGGCCGAGCAGTACTTC. Its protein is CASSYGDMAEQYF.

The rearrangement links TRBV10-2 to TRBJ2-5; weak D call: TRBD2 (6 bases). Near its end, the DNA agrees better with TRBJ2-7, so the J call may be wrong. Germline CDR1 reads WSHSY; CDR2 reads SAAADI. There are 14 residues in the CDR3. CDR3 region: CASRQAGPGYEQYF. DNA for the CDR3: TGCGCCAGCAGGCAGGCGGGGCCAGGCTACGAGCAGTACTTC.

CDR3 bases: TGCGCCAGCAGCCTCTTACTAGCGACAGATACGCAGTATTTT. This encodes CASSLLLATDTQYF. The chain uses TRBV4-3 and TRBJ2-3; TRBD2 matches at 7 bases. This CDR3 spans 14 amino acids. From germline, CDR1 is LGHNA and CDR2 YSLEER. The J segment lost 3 bases and the V segment lost 4 bases, leaving 4 bases of the junction unmatched.

Only one count was recorded for this clone. This chain links TRBV25-1 with TRBJ1-1, with 9 bases identical to TRBD1. This CDR3 comprises 14 residues. CDR1 and CDR2 (germline): MGHDK, SYGVNS. V was pared by 4 bases and J by 6 bases, with 6 bases of the junction left unmatched. The CDR3 sequence is CASSADRDRAEAFF. DNA for the CDR3: TGTGCCAGCAGTGCGGACCGGGACAGGGCTGAAGCTTTCTTT. The variable domain in full, completed from reference TRBV25-1 and TRBJ1-1, reads EADIYQTPRYLVIGTGKKITLECSQTMGHDKMYWYQQDPGMELHLIHYSYGVNSTEKGDLSSESTVSRIRTEHFPLTLESARPSHTSQYLCASSADRDRAEAFFGQGTRLTVV.

This chain uses TRBV7-8 with TRBJ2-2; 7 nucleotides line up with TRBD1. Per germline, CDR1 SGHVS and CDR2 FQNEAQ. The CDR3 loop spans 18 amino acids. V lost 2 bases to trimming and J lost 5 bases; unmatched junction nucleotides: 14. In DNA form, the CDR3 reads TGTGCCAGCAGCTTACGGGGCAGGGGGAGTCCCAGGACCGGGGAGCTGTTTTTT. It specifies CASSLRGRGSPRTGELFF.

The rearrangement links TRBV4-3 to TRBJ2-2; tentative D call: TRBD2 (6 bases). The CDR3 length is 15 residues. V dropped 1 base and J dropped 5 bases, with 11 bases sitting between them. CDR1 LGHNA and CDR2 YSLEER come from the germline V gene. For the CDR3, the DNA is TGCGCCAGCAGCCAAGTTCGCGGGGTGACCGGGGAGCTGTTTTTT. Protein product: CASSQVRGVTGELFF.

V and J are TRBV18 and TRBJ1-6; a weak D match, TRBD1 (5 bases). In germline, CDR1 is KGHSH, CDR2 LQKENI. The CDR3 sequence is 14 residues long. The V and J ends lost 2 bases and 10 bases respectively, with 12 bases between them. CDR3 region: CASSPGRGDSPLHF. The CDR3 DNA is TGTGCCAGCTCACCAGGTCGGGGGGACTCACCCCTCCACTTT.